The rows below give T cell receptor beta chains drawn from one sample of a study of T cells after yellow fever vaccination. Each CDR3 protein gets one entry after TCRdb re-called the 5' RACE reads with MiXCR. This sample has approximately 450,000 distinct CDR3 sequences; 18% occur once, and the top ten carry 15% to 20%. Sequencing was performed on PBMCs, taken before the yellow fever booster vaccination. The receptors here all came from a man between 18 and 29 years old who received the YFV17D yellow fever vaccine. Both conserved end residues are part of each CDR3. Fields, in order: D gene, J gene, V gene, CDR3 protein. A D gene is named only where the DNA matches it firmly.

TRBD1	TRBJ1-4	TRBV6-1	CASSNRDSSNEKLFF
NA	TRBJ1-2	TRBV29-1	CSVAGFYGYTF
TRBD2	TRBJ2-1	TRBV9	CASSVSGGVGEQFF
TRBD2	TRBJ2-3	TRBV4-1	CASSQRLAASSTDTQYF
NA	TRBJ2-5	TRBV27	CASRGLGETQYF
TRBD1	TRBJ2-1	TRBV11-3	CASSADRDINEQFF
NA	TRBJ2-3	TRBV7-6	CASSFVLADTQYF
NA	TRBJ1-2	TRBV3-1	CASSQAQSGYTF
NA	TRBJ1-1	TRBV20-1	CSAKASLTMNTEAFF
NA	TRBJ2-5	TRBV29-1	CSVEWRGRETQYF
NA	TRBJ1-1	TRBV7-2	CASSPTPTAAFF
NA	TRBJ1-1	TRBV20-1	CSARLGPNTEAFF
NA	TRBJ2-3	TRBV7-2	CASSLASAGTTDTQYF
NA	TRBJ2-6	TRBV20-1	CSAKDSGSGANVLTF
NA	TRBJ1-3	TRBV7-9	CASSPRGNSGNTIYF
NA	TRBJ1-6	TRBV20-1	CSARGDNSPLHF
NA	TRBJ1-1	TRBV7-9	CASSLGRGAFF
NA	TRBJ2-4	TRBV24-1	CATSDKDSKNIQYF
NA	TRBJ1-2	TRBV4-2	CASSQVVHRVDGYTF
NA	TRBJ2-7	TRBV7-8	CASSLNPTYEQYF
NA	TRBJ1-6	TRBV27	CASSFAYVGDSPLHF
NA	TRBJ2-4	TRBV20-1	CSARDYRTWNIQYF
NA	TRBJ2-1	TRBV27	CASSLSPWRGAGRYNEQFF
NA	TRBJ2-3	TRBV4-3	CASSQDRSGSSTDTQYF
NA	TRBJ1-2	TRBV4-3	CASSQEWTDRIGYTF
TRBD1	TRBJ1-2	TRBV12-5	CASGLSGGLYGYTF
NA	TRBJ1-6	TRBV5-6	CASTFQEFTPLHF
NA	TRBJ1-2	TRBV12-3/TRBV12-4	CASRGAGRWLGYTF
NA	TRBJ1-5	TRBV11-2	CASSREENQPQHF
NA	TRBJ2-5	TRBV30	CAWTSGLGKETQYF
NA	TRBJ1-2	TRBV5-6	CASSPDVAIVYGYTF
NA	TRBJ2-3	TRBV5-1	CASNQNGDTQYF
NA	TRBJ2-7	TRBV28	CASSSFLVSYEQYF
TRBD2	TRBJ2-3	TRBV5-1	CASSWGLAGTLTDTQYF
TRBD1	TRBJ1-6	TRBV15	CATSRGQGNSPLHF
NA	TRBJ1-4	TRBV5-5	CASSKARPREHTNEKLFF
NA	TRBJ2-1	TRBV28	CASSPTENNEQFF
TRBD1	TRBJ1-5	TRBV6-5	CASSTDRYSNQPQHF
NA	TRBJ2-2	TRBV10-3	CAITAGTDTNTGELFF
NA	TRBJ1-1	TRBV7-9	CASSLVLVGEAFF
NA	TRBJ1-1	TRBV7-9	CASSFGGGDTEAFF
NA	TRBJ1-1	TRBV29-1	CSVGLPGLYTEAFF
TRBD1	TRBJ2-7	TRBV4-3	CASSQVTTGRRNEQYF
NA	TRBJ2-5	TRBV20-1	CSAGGGGRGDETQYF
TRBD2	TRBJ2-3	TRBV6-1	CAGGSGRASTDTQYF
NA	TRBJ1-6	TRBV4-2	CASSQDDDKYSPLHF
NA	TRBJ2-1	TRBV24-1	CATSDPGEPSYNEQFF
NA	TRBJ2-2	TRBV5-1	CASSLVVGADTGELFF
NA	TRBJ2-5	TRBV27	CASSLLGYQETQYF
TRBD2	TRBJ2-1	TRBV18	CASSPRRRGGINEQFF
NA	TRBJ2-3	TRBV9	CASSVSPVGTDTQYF
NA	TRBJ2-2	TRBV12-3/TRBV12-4	CASSWGTTGELFF
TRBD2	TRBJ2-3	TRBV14	CASSPYPGLAVITDTQYF
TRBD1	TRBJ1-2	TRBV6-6	CASTRQGDYGYTF
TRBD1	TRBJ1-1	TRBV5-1	CASSLWNTPGGTEAFF
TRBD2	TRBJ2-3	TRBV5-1	CASSLAGRGGSDTQYF
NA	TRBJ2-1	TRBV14	CASSQTRVGRDEQFF
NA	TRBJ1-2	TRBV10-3	CAISDTNRDLNYGYTF
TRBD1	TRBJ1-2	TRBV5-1	CASSRGDRVAPYYGYTF
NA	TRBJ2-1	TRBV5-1	CASSGQGGLYNEQFF